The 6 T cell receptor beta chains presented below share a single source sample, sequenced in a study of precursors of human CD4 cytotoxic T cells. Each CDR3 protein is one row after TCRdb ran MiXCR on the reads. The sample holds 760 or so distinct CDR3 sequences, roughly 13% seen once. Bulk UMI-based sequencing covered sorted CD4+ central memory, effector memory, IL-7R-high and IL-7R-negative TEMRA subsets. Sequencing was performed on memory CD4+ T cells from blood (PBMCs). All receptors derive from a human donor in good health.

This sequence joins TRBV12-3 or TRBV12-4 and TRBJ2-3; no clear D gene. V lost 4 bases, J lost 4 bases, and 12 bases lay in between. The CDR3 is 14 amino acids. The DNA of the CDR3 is TGTGCCAGCAGTTCCGGGCTAGGACCAGATACGCAGTATTTT. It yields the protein CASSSGLGPDTQYF.

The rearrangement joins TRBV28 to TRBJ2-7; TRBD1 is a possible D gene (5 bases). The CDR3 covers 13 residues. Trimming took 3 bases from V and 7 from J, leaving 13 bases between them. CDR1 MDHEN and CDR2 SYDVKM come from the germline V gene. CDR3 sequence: CASSFSSGWEQYF. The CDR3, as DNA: TGTGCCAGCAGTTTTTCTTCAGGGTGGGAGCAGTACTTC.

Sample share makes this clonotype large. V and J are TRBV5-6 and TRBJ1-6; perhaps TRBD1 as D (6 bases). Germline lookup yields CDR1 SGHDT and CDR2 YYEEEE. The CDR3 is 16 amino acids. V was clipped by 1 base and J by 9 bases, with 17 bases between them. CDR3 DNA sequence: TGTGCCAGCAGCTTGCGGCTCGGACAGATTTTTTCACCCCTCCACTTT. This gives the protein CASSLRLGQIFSPLHF. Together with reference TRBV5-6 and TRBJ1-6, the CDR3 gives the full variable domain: DAGVTQSPTHLIKTRGQQVTLRCSPKSGHDTVSWYQQALGQGPQFIFQYYEEEERQRGNFPDRFSGHQFPNYSSELNVNALLLGDSALYLCASSLRLGQIFSPLHFGNGTRLTVT.

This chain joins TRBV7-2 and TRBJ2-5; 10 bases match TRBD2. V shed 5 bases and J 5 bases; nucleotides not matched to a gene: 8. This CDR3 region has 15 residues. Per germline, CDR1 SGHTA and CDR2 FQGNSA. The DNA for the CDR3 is TGTGCCAGCAGCAAGGTCGGGACTAGCGATGAGACCCAGTACTTC. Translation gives CASSKVGTSDETQYF.

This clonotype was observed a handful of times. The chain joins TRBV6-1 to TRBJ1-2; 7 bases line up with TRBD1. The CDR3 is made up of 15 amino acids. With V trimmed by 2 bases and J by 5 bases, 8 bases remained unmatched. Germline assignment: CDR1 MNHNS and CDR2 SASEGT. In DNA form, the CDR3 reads TGTGCCAGCAGTGAACAGCCGGGACAGTTATATGGCTACACCTTC. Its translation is CASSEQPGQLYGYTF.

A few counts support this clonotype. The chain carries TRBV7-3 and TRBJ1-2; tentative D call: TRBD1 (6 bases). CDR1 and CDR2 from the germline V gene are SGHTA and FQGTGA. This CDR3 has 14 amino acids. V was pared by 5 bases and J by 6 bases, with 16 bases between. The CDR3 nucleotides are TGTGCCAGCAGCCCCGGAACAGGGATAGATGGCTACACCTTC. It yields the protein CASSPGTGIDGYTF. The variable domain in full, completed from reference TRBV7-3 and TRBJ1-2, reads GAGVSQTPSNKVTEKGKYVELRCDPISGHTALYWYRQSLGQGPEFLIYFQGTGAADDSGLPNDRFFAVRPEGSVSTLKIQRTERGDSAVYLCASSPGTGIDGYTFGSGTRLTVV.